The TCR beta chain under discussion was sequenced for a study of beta chain features in type 1 diabetes. This clone has just one count. The authors took one heparinised blood draw, averaging about 110 mL, from each donor. Germline CDR1 reads SGHRS; CDR2 reads YFSETQ. The CDR3 totals 19 residues. With V trimmed by 1 base and J by 3 bases, 10 bases remained unmatched. Expressed TCRB transcripts got sequenced, as all isolated RNA was reverse transcribed. Here immunoSEQ multiplex PCR was the method, and the copy in TCRdb shows in-frame clones only, minus some. The sample carries around 160,000 clones, nearly 50% recorded once.

This sequence was found in a man younger than 35 in good health. Sequenced input: Tregs from blood. V gene TRBV5-1 combines with J gene TRBJ2-3; 14 bases agree with TRBD2. CDR3: CASSLRFGTSGGVTDTQYF. CDR3 nucleotides: TGCGCCAGCAGCTTGCGTTTCGGGACTAGCGGGGGTGTGACAGATACGCAGTATTTT.